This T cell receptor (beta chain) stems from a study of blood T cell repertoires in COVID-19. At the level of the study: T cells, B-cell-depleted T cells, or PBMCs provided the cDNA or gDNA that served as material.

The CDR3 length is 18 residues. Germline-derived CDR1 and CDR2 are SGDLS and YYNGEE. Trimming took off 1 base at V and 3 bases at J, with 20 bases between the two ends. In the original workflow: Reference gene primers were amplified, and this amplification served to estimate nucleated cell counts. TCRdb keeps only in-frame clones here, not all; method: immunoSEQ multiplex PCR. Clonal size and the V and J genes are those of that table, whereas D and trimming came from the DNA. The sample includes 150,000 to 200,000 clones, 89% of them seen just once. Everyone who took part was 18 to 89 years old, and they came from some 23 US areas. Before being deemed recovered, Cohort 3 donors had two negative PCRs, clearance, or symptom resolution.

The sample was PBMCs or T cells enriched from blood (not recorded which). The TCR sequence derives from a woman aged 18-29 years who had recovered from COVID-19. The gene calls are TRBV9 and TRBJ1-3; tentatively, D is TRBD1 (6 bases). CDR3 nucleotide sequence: TGTGCCAGCAGCGTAAACCCTCGTACGGGGGGCGATGGAAACACCATATATTTT. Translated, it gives CASSVNPRTGGDGNTIYF.